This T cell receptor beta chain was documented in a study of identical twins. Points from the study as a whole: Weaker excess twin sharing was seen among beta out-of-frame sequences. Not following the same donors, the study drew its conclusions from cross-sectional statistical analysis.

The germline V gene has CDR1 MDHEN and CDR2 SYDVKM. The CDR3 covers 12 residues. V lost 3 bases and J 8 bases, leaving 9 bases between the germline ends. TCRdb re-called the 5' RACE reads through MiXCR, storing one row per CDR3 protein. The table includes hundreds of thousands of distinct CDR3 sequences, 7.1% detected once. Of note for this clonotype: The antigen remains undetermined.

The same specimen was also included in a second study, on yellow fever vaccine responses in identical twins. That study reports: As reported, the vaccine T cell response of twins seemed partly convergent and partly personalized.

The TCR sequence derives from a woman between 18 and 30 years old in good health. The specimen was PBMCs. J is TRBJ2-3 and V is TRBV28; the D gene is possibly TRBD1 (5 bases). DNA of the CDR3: TGTGCCAGCAGTTTTGGGGCAGGTACGCAGTATTTT. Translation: CASSFGAGTQYF.